The clone carrying this T cell receptor (beta chain) was seen ten or more times. The antigen is undetermined. The data stem from a study of esophageal squamous cell carcinoma under preoperative chemotherapy. As for time point: before preoperative PTX-NDP chemotherapy. General observations from the study: Peripheral T cells migrating into the tumor appeared to partly supply post-treatment tumor-infiltrating lymphocytes. Abundant clones tended to shrink rather than expand after paclitaxel-nedaplatin. After chemotherapy, TCR diversity rose significantly in peripheral T cells but not in tumor-infiltrating lymphocytes.

The CDR3 runs to 12 residues. Germline assignment: CDR1 SGHTA and CDR2 FQGTGA. TCRdb ran MiXCR on the PCR reads and lists one entry per CDR3 protein. The sample holds about 6,600 distinct CDR3 sequences, roughly 32% seen once. This receptor was identified in a human donor with esophageal squamous cell carcinoma. The donor label of this sample is uncertain. The rearrangement joins TRBV7-3 to TRBJ2-1; D not resolved. The J call may be in error: the DNA end matches TRBJ2-7 better. The biological material was taken from a patient given preoperative chemotherapy. CDR3 loop: CASSLSDGEQYF. The CDR3 DNA follows: TGTGCCAGCAGCTTAAGTGATGGTGAGCAGTACTTC.